Shown below are 9 T cell receptor beta chains from a single sample sequenced in a study of T cell responses to AZD1222 COVID-19 vaccine. Using immunoSEQ multiplex PCR, the repertoire was profiled, and TCRdb retains in-frame clones only, with some absent. The sample records about 120,000 clones, roughly 92% being singletons. The sequences come from peripheral blood, collected on day 0 of AZD1222 vaccination. The receptors derive from an adult in good health.

The chain recombines TRBV7-9 with TRBJ1-1; no firm D call. CDR1 and CDR2 from the germline V gene are SEHNR and FQNEAQ (reference sequence). With 1 base removed from V and 1 base from J, the gap between germline ends came to 4 bases. This CDR3 region has 13 residues. The CDR3 DNA follows: TGTGCCAGCAGCTTAGAAGCGAACACTGAAGCTTTCTTT. Amino acid sequence: CASSLEANTEAFF.

This clone is a singleton in its sample. This chain joins TRBV6-5 and TRBJ1-4; TRBD1 agrees at 7 bases. J gave up 4 bases and V 6 bases, and 5 bases lay outside the gene matches. The CDR3 has 14 amino acids. The germline CDR1 and CDR2 sequences are MNHEY and SVGAGI. CDR3 DNA sequence: TGTGCCAGCAGCCGACAGGGACTTAATGAAAAACTGTTTTTT. It codes for CASSRQGLNEKLFF.

The DNA of the CDR3 is TGTGCCAGCAGCTTGGGTCGGATTCCCCCTCAAGAGACCCAGTACTTC. It is translated as CASSLGRIPPQETQYF. The V gene is TRBV7-2, the J gene TRBJ2-5; D call uncertain. The V end lost 3 bases, the J end lost 2 bases, and 16 bases lay between the germline ends. Germline CDR1 reads SGHTA; CDR2 reads FQGNSA. The CDR3 covers 16 residues.

The chain employs TRBV4-1 and TRBJ2-4, with 9 bases that match TRBD2. Germline V gives CDR1 MGHRA, CDR2 YSYEKL. After removal of 4 bases from V and 3 bases from J, the junction contained 16 bases not matched to a gene. This CDR3 comprises 19 residues. CDR3 protein: CASSRPRIAGDWDKNIQYF. CDR3 nucleotide sequence: TGCGCCAGCAGCCGCCCCCGAATAGCGGGGGATTGGGACAAAAACATTCAGTACTTC.

J is TRBJ2-5 and V is TRBV3-1 (or the pseudogene TRBV3-2); TRBD2 matches at 9 bases. This CDR3 comprises 15 residues. Looked up from germline, CDR1 is LGHDT and CDR2 is YNNKEL (reference sequence). Trimming cost V 3 bases and J 2 bases; bases outside gene matches: 4. The CDR3: CASSHLAGGQETQYF. The CDR3 DNA sequence: TGTGCCAGCAGCCATTTGGCGGGGGGGCAAGAGACCCAGTACTTC.

The rearrangement uses TRBV19 and TRBJ1-1, with a tentative D call TRBD1 (5 bases). CDR3 size: 17 residues. Trimming shortened V by 4 bases and J by 0 bases, and 18 bases separated the two germline ends. The germline V gene has CDR1 LNHDA and CDR2 SQIVND (reference sequence). The CDR3: CASSTRAAPGLNTEAFF. In DNA, the CDR3 is TGTGCCAGTAGTACCCGAGCAGCCCCGGGACTGAACACTGAAGCTTTCTTT.

The chain carries TRBV5-4 and TRBJ2-7; D not certain. The CDR3 is made up of 14 amino acids. With 4 bases removed from V and 2 bases from J, the gap between germline ends came to 13 bases. Germline V gene data show CDR1 as SGHNT and CDR2 as YYREEE (reference sequence). The CDR3 spells CASSPETETYEQYF. The CDR3 DNA reads TGTGCCAGCAGCCCAGAGACTGAGACCTACGAGCAGTACTTC.

J is TRBJ2-3 and V is TRBV6-5, with D uncertain. Germline V gene sequence: CDR1 MNHEY, CDR2 SVGAGI. The CDR3 extends over 13 amino acids. Trimming stripped 6 bases from V and 2 bases from J, with 9 bases between. This CDR3 is CASRAQVTDTQYF. DNA of the CDR3: TGTGCCAGCAGGGCCCAAGTCACAGATACGCAGTATTTT.

In this sample, this clone turned up a few times. The chain joins TRBV14 to TRBJ2-7, with D possibly being TRBD2 (6 bases). V lost 2 bases, J lost 3 bases, and 14 bases lay in between. The CDR3 runs to 15 residues. Germline values: CDR1 SGHDN, CDR2 FVKESK. The CDR3 DNA reads as TGTGCCAGCAGCCAAATCGGAGGGGACCTCTACGAGCAGTACTTC. Protein: CASSQIGGDLYEQYF.